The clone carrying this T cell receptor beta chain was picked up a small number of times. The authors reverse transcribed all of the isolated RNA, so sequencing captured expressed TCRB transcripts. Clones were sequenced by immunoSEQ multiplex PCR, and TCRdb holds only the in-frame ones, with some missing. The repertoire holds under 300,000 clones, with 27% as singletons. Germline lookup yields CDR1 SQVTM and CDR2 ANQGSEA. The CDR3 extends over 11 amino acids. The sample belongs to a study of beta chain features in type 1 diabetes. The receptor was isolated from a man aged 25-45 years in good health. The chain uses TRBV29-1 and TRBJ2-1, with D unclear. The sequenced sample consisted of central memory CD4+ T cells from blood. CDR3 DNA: TGCAGGTCCACAATTAATGATGAGCAGTTCTTC. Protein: CRSTINDEQFF.